This T cell receptor beta chain comes out of a study of response to subunit inactivated influenza vaccine. MiXCR, run by TCRdb on the RT-PCR reads, gives a single entry per CDR3 protein. The data show approximately 730,000 distinct CDR3 sequences, approximately 15% seen once. In this sample, this clonotype turned up a few times. Its antigen is still unknown. The study's findings and limits: T cells newly recruited by each seasonal influenza vaccination are few, the authors suggested.

Looked up from germline, CDR1 is MNHEY and CDR2 is SMNVEV (reference sequence). This CDR3 comprises 15 residues. Trimming removed 6 bases from V and 6 bases from J; junction bases left unmatched: 10. Sequencing used PBMCs from blood, obtained roughly 15 days before vaccination. This clonotype was sampled from a man in his fifties or sixties who received an inactivated influenza vaccine. The chain carries TRBV27 and TRBJ2-1; 8 positions agree with TRBD2. The CDR3 DNA reads as TGTGCCAGCAGCACCGGGACTAGGGGGACCAATGAGCAGTTCTTC. Its translation: CASSTGTRGTNEQFF.